This T cell receptor beta chain is from a study of T cell responses to AZD1222 COVID-19 vaccine. Study conclusions and caveats: A mostly white British donor set with more females was recruited, and clonal diversity was possibly underestimated. Researchers report vaccine-associated CD4 TCRs spanning spike, with dominance at 160-218 and 743-854. Recipients of two AZD1222 doses showed rising Spike-specific TCR breadth and depth. Repertoires were obtained only post-peak T cell response.

The data were produced by immunoSEQ multiplex PCR, yet TCRdb's version contains in-frame clones alone and is incomplete. The table lists approximately 100,000 clones, around 96% of them singletons. Comment on this clone: Antigen: not known.

The germline V and J ends were trimmed by 4 bases and 5 bases, with 20 bases remaining between them. Germline assignment: CDR1 SGHRS and CDR2 YFSETQ. This CDR3 has 16 residues. The sequence derives from an adult in good health. The chain couples TRBV5-1 to TRBJ2-3; D is possibly TRBD1 (5 bases). The material sequenced was peripheral blood, taken on day 0 of AZD1222 vaccination. The CDR3 sequence: CASSRARTVGEDTQYF. The DNA for the CDR3 is TGCGCCAGCAGCCGCGCACGGACGGTAGGGGAAGATACGCAGTATTTT.